This T cell receptor (beta chain) was observed in a study of blood T cell repertoires in COVID-19. Looking at the study overall: Collection of acute and convalescent COVID-19 samples took place in the United States, Italy and Spain. Sample material is recorded as cDNA or gDNA derived from T cells, B-cell-depleted T cells, or PBMCs.

As concerns this clone: This same CDR3 is encoded by further DNA sequences in the sample.

In the original analysis: Nucleated cell number was recorded as an estimate derived from reference gene primer amplification. Sequencing used immunoSEQ multiplex PCR; TCRdb keeps in-frame clones, though not all of them. Clone size and the V and J calls come from that table; the DNA yielded D and trimming. The sample records roughly 150,000 clones, about 88% being singletons. This CDR3 contains 13 residues. The V gene's germline CDR1 is SGHTA and CDR2 FQGNSA. V was pared by 6 bases and J by 3 bases, with 2 bases of the junction left unmatched. The chain has TRBV7-2 and TRBJ1-2; 9 nucleotides line up with TRBD1. This TCR came from a woman in her 70s with acute or convalescent COVID-19. Sequencing used peripheral blood. The chain's CDR3 is CASSRTGDYGYTF. CDR3 coding DNA: TGTGCCAGCAGTCGGACAGGGGACTATGGCTACACCTTC. Combining the CDR3 with reference TRBV7-2 and TRBJ1-2 gives the whole variable domain GAGVSQSPSNKVTEKGKDVELRCDPISGHTALYWYRQSLGQGLEFLIYFQGNSAPDKSGLPSDRFSAERTGGSVSTLTIQRTQQEDSAVYLCASSRTGDYGYTFGSGTRLTVV.